A single sample is the source of the 22 T cell receptor beta chains below, sequenced in a study of cytomegalovirus exposure and HLA in healthy donors. Primers: 60 Vbeta forward and 13 Jbeta reverse. Generated by immunoSEQ multiplex PCR, the TCRdb table keeps only in-frame clones and is missing some. The table includes approximately 160,000 clones, 60% to 85% detected once. The material sequenced was PBMCs. The receptors shown here come from a woman in her 50s in good health and CMV-seropositive.

The chain links TRBV19 to TRBJ2-7; 9 nucleotides agree with TRBD1. V gave up 6 bases and J gave up 4 bases; unmatched junction bases: 4. CDR1 is LNHDA, CDR2 SQIVND, per germline (reference sequence). The CDR3 is 13 amino acids. The CDR3 loop reads CASSGQGSYEQYF. CDR3 nucleotide sequence: TGTGCCAGTAGCGGACAGGGGAGTTACGAGCAGTACTTC. The full variable domain, rest sourced from reference TRBV19 and TRBJ2-7, is DGGITQSPKYLFRKEGQNVTLSCEQNLNHDAMYWYRQDPGQGLRLIYYSQIVNDFQKGDIAEGYSVSREKKESFPLTVTSAQKNPTAFYLCASSGQGSYEQYFGPGTRLTVT.

This chain uses TRBV5-4 with TRBJ1-2; D gene ambiguous. The CDR3 consists of 13 residues. The V gene's germline CDR1 is SGHNT and CDR2 YYREEE (reference sequence). Trimming cost V 0 bases and J 5 bases, with 8 bases left between them. CDR3 protein: CASSLAAGYGYTF. The CDR3 DNA sequence: TGTGCCAGCAGCTTGGCGGCCGGGTATGGCTACACCTTC. The full variable domain, rest sourced from reference TRBV5-4 and TRBJ1-2, is ETGVTQSPTHLIKTRGQQVTLRCSSQSGHNTVSWYQQALGQGPQFIFQYYREEENGRGNFPPRFSGLQFPNYSSELNVNALELDDSALYLCASSLAAGYGYTFGSGTRLTVV.

The chain is built from TRBV5-1 and TRBJ1-1; possibly TRBD1 for D (5 bases). The CDR3 is made up of 16 amino acids. V gave up 0 bases and J gave up 2 bases, with 14 bases separating them. The V gene's germline CDR1 is SGHRS and CDR2 YFSETQ. CDR3 sequence (DNA): TGCGCCAGCAGCTTGGTTGCGGGGGGAAGCAACACTGAAGCTTTCTTT. This gives the protein CASSLVAGGSNTEAFF. The whole variable domain, remainder taken from reference TRBV5-1 and TRBJ1-1, is KAGVTQTPRYLIKTRGQQVTLSCSPISGHRSVSWYQQTPGQGLQFLFEYFSETQRNKGNFPGRFSGRQFSNSRSEMNVSTLELGDSALYLCASSLVAGGSNTEAFFGQGTRLTVV.

In its sample, this clone was seen once. The J gene is TRBJ2-3, the V gene TRBV16, with 8 bases identical to TRBD1. CDR3 size: 15 residues. The trim removed 7 bases at V and 1 base at J, leaving 7 bases unmatched. CDR1 and CDR2 (germline): KGHSY, FQNENV. CDR3 sequence (DNA): TGTGCCAGCATACCAGGGGGCGCCGGCACAGATACGCAGTATTTT. Its protein is CASIPGGAGTDTQYF.

Regarding this clone: The germline gene is not matched at one end of the junction; a read error may be the cause. The chain carries TRBV5-6 and TRBJ2-6; TRBD2 agrees at 10 bases. CDR3 size: 19 residues. The germline V gene has CDR1 SGHDT and CDR2 YYEEEE. CDR3 residues: CASSRTPGLAFDGANGLTF. The DNA for the CDR3 is TGTGCCAGCAGCCGGACCCCGGGACTAGCGTTTGACGGGGCCAACGGCCTGACTTTC.

J is TRBJ1-1 and V is TRBV7-9; maybe TRBD1 (5 bases). This CDR3 contains 13 residues. Trimming removed 5 bases from V and 7 bases from J, with 14 bases in between. The germline CDR1 and CDR2 sequences are SEHNR and FQNEAQ (reference sequence). The CDR3 DNA is TGTGCCAGCAGCGCGCAATCAGGGATTGAAGCTTTCTTT. Residues: CASSAQSGIEAFF.

The chain couples TRBV2 to TRBJ2-1; 8 positions match TRBD2. The CDR3 spans 13 residues. After removal of 8 bases from V and 2 bases from J, the junction contained 2 bases not matched to a gene. Germline V lookup: CDR1 SNHLY, CDR2 FYNNEI. CDR3 sequence reads: CASAGGAYNEQFF. The CDR3 DNA reads as TGTGCCAGCGCGGGGGGAGCCTACAATGAGCAGTTCTTC.

The V and J genes are TRBV9 and TRBJ2-5; 10 bases fit TRBD2. The CDR3 has 15 amino acids. Germline values: CDR1 SGDLS, CDR2 YYNGEE. The J segment lost 4 bases and the V segment lost 3 bases, leaving 6 bases of the junction unmatched. CDR3 loop: CASSGAGGPLETQYF. CDR3 sequence (DNA): TGTGCCAGCAGCGGAGCGGGAGGGCCGCTAGAGACCCAGTACTTC.

V is TRBV13 and J is TRBJ2-1, with a tentative D call TRBD2 (6 bases). V shed 5 bases and J shed 4 bases, with 12 bases lying between them. CDR1 PRHDT and CDR2 FYEKMQ come from the germline V gene (reference sequence). CDR3 length: 14 amino acids. Here the CDR3 reads CASSLSGNYNEQFF. Written as DNA, the CDR3 is TGTGCCAGCAGCCTTAGCGGTAATTACAATGAGCAGTTCTTC.

In this sample, this clone turned up once. This chain links TRBV27 with TRBJ1-1; D not resolved. CDR1 and CDR2 (germline): MNHEY, SMNVEV (reference sequence). V lost 6 bases and J lost 5, with 16 bases in between. The CDR3 length is 14 residues. In DNA form, the CDR3 reads TGTGCCAGCAGCCAACTCCACTATGAAACTGAAGCTTTCTTT. As protein: CASSQLHYETEAFF.

This chain's CDR3 is CASTRSGRAYNEQFF. CDR3 in DNA: TGTGCCAGCACCAGAAGCGGGAGGGCCTACAATGAGCAGTTCTTC. The genes are TRBV28 and TRBJ2-1, with 10 bases lining up with TRBD2. V was clipped by 7 bases and J by 2 bases; unmatched bases: 5. From germline, CDR1 is MDHEN and CDR2 SYDVKM. CDR3 size: 15 residues.

The chain has TRBV5-1 and TRBJ2-2; 9 bases map to TRBD1. Germline CDR1 and CDR2: SGHRS and YFSETQ. V lost 2 bases and J lost 8; bases outside the gene matches: 4. There are 14 residues in the CDR3. The CDR3 loop reads CASSLQGASGELFF. CDR3 nucleotides: TGCGCCAGCAGCTTACAGGGGGCATCTGGGGAGCTGTTTTTT.

V is TRBV11-3 and J is TRBJ1-1; TRBD1 might be the D (6 bases). Trimming removed 4 bases at V and 4 bases at J, with 7 bases between. Germline CDR1 is SGHNT and CDR2 is YENEEA. The CDR3 totals 12 residues. In nucleotides, the CDR3 is TGTGCCAGCAGCTCCAGGGGCACTGAAGCTTTCTTT. Translation gives CASSSRGTEAFF.

J is TRBJ2-1 and V is TRBV7-8; 7 bases align to TRBD1. This CDR3 has 15 residues. Germline V CDR1 and CDR2: SGHVS, FQNEAQ. The trim removed 1 base at V and 2 bases at J, leaving 2 bases unmatched. The CDR3 bases are TGTGCCAGCAGCTTAGGGCAGGGGGCCTACAATGAGCAGTTCTTC. This encodes CASSLGQGAYNEQFF. The full variable domain, rest sourced from reference TRBV7-8 and TRBJ2-1, is GAGVSQSPRYKVAKRGQDVALRCDPISGHVSLFWYQQALGQGPEFLTYFQNEAQLDKSGLPSDRFFAERPEGSVSTLKIQRTQQEDSAVYLCASSLGQGAYNEQFFGPGTRLTVL.

This chain uses TRBV7-2 with TRBJ2-1; D might be TRBD2 (6 bases). V shed 3 bases and J shed 0 bases, with 9 bases lying between them. Germline loops: CDR1 SGHTA, CDR2 FQGNSA. The CDR3 is 15 residues long. CDR3 region: CASSLAGRSYNEQFF. CDR3 nucleotides: TGTGCCAGCAGCTTGGCGGGGCGCTCCTACAATGAGCAGTTCTTC.

The chain has TRBV29-1 and TRBJ1-2, with D perhaps TRBD1 (6 bases). Germline V gives CDR1 SQVTM, CDR2 ANQGSEA. The CDR3 length is 12 residues. Trimming removed 3 bases from V and 8 bases from J, with 13 bases in between. The CDR3 spells CSVEGGAWGYTF. In DNA, the CDR3 is TGCAGCGTTGAGGGGGGGGCGTGGGGCTACACCTTC.

V gene TRBV5-6 combines with J gene TRBJ1-1, with TRBD1 as a possible D gene (6 bases). This CDR3 spans 14 amino acids. In germline, CDR1 is SGHDT, CDR2 YYEEEE. Trimming shortened V by 0 bases and J by 7 bases, and 13 bases separated the two germline ends. The CDR3 sequence is CASSLGVSDSEAFF. The CDR3 coding sequence is TGTGCCAGCAGCTTGGGAGTGTCGGACAGTGAAGCTTTCTTT.

The gene calls are TRBV5-1 and TRBJ2-7, with 12 bases aligning to TRBD2. Germline V lookup: CDR1 SGHRS, CDR2 YFSETQ. Losses at the gene ends were 2 bases for V and 1 base for J; bases not matched to a gene: 1. The CDR3 length is 15 residues. The CDR3 nucleotides read TGCGCCAGCAGCTTAGGACTAGCGGGGTCCTACGAGCAGTACTTC. It specifies CASSLGLAGSYEQYF.

V and J are TRBV4-2 and TRBJ1-6; 11 bases are shared with TRBD1. CDR3 length: 16 amino acids. Germline V gene data show CDR1 as LGHNA and CDR2 as YNFKEQ. V was pared by 1 base and J by 9 bases, with 5 bases of the junction left unmatched. The DNA of the CDR3 is TGTGCCAGCAGCCAAGGGACAGGGGGCGATTTTTCACCCCTCCACTTT. Translation gives CASSQGTGGDFSPLHF.

The gene calls are TRBV19 and TRBJ1-1, with D uncertain. V was trimmed by 3 bases and J by 1 base, leaving 9 bases between them. The germline V gene has CDR1 LNHDA and CDR2 SQIVND (reference sequence). CDR3 length: 14 residues. This CDR3 reads CASSITRGNTEAFF. The CDR3 bases are TGTGCCAGTAGTATTACACGGGGGAACACTGAAGCTTTCTTT.

V is TRBV5-1 and J is TRBJ1-1; weak D call: TRBD1 (5 bases). The V end lost 4 bases, the J end lost 8 bases, and 18 bases lay between the germline ends. The CDR3 contains 14 residues. Germline lookup yields CDR1 SGHRS and CDR2 YFSETQ. The CDR3 reads CASSVPRGMGEAFF. The CDR3 region has the DNA TGCGCCAGCAGCGTACCTCGGGGGATGGGAGAAGCTTTCTTT.

This chain joins TRBV9 and TRBJ1-4; D is unclear. Germline CDR1 is SGDLS and CDR2 is YYNGEE. The CDR3 runs 11 residues. Trimming cost V 3 bases and J 8 bases, with 5 bases left between them. The chain's CDR3 is CASSGAEKLFF. Here the CDR3 DNA reads TGTGCCAGCAGCGGGGCCGAAAAACTGTTTTTT.